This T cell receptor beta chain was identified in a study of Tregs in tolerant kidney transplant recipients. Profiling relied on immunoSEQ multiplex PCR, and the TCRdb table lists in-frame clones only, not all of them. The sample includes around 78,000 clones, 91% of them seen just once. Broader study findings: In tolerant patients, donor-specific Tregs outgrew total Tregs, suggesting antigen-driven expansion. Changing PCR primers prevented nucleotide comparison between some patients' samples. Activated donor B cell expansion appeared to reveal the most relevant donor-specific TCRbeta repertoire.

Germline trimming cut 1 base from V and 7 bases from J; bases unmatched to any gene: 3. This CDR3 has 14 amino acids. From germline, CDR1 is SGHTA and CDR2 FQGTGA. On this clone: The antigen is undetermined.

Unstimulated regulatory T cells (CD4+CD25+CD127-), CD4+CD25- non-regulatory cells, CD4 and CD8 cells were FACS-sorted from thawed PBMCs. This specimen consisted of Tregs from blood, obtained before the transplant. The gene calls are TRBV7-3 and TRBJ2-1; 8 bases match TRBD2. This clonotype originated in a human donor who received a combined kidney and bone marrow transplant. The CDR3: CASSLRSSGNEQFF. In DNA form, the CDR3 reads TGTGCCAGCAGCTTAAGGTCTAGCGGGAATGAGCAGTTCTTC. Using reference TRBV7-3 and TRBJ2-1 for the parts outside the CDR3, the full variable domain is GAGVSQTPSNKVTEKGKYVELRCDPISGHTALYWYRQSLGQGPEFLIYFQGTGAADDSGLPNDRFFAVRPEGSVSTLKIQRTERGDSAVYLCASSLRSSGNEQFFGPGTRLTVL.